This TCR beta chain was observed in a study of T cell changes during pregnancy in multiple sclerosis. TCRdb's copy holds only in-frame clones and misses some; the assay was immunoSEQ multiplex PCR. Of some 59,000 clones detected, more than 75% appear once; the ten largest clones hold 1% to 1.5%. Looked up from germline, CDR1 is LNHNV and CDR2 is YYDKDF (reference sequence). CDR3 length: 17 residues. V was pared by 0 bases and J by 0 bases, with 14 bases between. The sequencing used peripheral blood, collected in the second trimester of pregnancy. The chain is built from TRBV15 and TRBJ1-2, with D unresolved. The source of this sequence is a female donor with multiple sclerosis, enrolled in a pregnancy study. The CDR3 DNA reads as TGTGCCACCAGCAGAGATGAGTTGTGGACTGCTAACTATGGCTACACCTTC. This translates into CATSRDELWTANYGYTF.